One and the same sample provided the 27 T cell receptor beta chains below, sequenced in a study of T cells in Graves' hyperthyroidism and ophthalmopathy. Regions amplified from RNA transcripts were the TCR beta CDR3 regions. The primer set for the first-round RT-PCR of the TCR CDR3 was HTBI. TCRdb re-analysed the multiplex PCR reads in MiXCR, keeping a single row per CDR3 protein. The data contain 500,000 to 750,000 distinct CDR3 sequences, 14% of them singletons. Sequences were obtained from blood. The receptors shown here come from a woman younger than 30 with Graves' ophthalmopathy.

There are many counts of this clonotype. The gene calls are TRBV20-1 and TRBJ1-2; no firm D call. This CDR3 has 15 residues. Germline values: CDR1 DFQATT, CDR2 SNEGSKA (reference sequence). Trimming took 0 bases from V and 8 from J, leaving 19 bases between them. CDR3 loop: CSARDLGDHSEGYTF. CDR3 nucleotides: TGCAGTGCTAGAGATTTAGGCGACCATTCAGAGGGCTACACCTTC.

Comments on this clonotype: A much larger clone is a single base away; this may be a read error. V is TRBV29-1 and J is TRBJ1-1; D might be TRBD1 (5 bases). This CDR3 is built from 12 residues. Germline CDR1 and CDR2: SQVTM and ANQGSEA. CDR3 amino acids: CSVGELDTEALF. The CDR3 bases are TGCAGCGTTGGTGAACTGGACACTGAAGCTCTCTTT.

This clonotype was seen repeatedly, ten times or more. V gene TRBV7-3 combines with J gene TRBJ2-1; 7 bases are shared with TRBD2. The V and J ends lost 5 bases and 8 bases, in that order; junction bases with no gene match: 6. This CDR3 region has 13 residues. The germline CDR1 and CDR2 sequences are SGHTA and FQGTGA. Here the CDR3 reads CASSPTSNHEQFF. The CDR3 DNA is TGTGCCAGCAGCCCGACTAGCAATCATGAGCAGTTCTTC.

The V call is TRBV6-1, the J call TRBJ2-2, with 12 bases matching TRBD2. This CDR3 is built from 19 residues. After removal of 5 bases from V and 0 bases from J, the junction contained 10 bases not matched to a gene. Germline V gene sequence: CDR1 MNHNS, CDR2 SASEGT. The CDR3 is CASSPYGTSGLANTGELFF. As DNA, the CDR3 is TGTGCCAGCAGTCCTTATGGGACTAGCGGGCTTGCGAACACCGGGGAGCTGTTTTTT.

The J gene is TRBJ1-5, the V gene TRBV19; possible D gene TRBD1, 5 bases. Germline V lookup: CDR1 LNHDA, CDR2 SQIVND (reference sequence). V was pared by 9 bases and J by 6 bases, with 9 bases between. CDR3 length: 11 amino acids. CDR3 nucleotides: TGTGCCAGCCAGGGAGGTCAGCCCCAGCATTTT. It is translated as CASQGGQPQHF. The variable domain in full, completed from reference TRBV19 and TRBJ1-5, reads DGGITQSPKYLFRKEGQNVTLSCEQNLNHDAMYWYRQDPGQGLRLIYYSQIVNDFQKGDIAEGYSVSREKKESFPLTVTSAQKNPTAFYLCASQGGQPQHFGDGTRLSIL.

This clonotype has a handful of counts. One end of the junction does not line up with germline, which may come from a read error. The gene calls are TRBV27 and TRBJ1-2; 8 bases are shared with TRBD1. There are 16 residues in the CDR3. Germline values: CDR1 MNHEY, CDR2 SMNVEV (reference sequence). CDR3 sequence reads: CAGSFGGQGKISGYTF. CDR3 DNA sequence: TGTGCCGGCAGTTTTGGCGGACAGGGCAAGATCTCTGGCTACACCTTC.

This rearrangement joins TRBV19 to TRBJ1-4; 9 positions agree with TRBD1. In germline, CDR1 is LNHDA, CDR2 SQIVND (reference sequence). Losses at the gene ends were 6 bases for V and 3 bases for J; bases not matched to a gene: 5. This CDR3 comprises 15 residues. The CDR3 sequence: CASSYRGRANEKLFF. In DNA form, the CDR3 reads TGTGCCAGTAGCTACAGGGGGCGAGCTAATGAAAAACTGTTTTTT. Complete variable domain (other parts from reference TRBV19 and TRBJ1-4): DGGITQSPKYLFRKEGQNVTLSCEQNLNHDAMYWYRQDPGQGLRLIYYSQIVNDFQKGDIAEGYSVSREKKESFPLTVTSAQKNPTAFYLCASSYRGRANEKLFFGSGTQLSVL.

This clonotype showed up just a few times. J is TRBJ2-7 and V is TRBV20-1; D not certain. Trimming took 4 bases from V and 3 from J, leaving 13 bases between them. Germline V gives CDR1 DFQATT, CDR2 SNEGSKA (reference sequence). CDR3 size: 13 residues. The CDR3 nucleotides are TGCAGTGCTAAACAAAACCACTACTACGAGCAGTACTTC. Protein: CSAKQNHYYEQYF.

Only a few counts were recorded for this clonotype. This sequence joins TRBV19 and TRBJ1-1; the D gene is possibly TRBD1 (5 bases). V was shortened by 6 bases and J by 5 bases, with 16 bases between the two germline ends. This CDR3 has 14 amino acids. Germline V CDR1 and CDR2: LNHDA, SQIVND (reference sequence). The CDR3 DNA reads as TGTGCCAGTAGCCCCCTCGGACAAGAGACTGAAGCTTTCTTT. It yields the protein CASSPLGQETEAFF.

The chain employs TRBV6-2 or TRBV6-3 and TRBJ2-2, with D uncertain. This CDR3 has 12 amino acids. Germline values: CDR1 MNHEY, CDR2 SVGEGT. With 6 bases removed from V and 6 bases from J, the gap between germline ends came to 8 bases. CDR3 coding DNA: TGTGCCAGCAGATTCAACGCCGGGGAGCTGTTTTTT. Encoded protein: CASRFNAGELFF.

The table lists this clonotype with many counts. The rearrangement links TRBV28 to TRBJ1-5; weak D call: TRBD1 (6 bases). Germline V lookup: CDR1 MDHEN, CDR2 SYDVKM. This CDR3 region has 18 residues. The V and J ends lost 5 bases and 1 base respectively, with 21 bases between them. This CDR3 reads CASSPLPGALGSNQPQHF. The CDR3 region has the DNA TGTGCCAGCAGTCCTCTTCCAGGGGCCCTGGGGAGCAATCAGCCCCAGCATTTT.

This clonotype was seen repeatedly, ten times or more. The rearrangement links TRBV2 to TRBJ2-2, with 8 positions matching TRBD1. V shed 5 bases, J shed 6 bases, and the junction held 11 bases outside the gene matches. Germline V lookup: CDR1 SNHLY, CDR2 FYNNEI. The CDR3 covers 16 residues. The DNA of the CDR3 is TGTGCCAGCAGTCGCCGGGACAGGCCACTCGCCGGGGAGCTGTTTTTT. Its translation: CASSRRDRPLAGELFF.

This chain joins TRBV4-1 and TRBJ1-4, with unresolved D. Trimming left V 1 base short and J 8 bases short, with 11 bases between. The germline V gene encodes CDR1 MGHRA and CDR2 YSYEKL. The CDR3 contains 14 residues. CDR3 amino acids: CASSQASRLEKLFF. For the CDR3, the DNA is TGCGCCAGCAGCCAAGCGTCACGGTTGGAAAAACTGTTTTTT.

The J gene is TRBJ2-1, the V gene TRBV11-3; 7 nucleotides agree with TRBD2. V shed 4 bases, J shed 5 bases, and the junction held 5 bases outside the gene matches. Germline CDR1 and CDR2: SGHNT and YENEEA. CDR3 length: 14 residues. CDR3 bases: TGTGCCAGCAGCTCATCGGGACTAAACAATGAGCAGTTCTTC. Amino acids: CASSSSGLNNEQFF.

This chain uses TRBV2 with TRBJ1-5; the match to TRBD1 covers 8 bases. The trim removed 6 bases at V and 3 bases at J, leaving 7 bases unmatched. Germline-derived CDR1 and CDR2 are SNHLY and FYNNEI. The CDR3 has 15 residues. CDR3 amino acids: CASSRDRNFNQPQHF. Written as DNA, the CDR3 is TGTGCCAGCAGCCGGGACAGGAACTTCAATCAGCCCCAGCATTTT.

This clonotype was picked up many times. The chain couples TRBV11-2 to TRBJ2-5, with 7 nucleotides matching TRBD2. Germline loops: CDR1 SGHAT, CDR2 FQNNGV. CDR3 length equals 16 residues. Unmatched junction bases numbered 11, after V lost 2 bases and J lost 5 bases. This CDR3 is CASSLWFQDGGETQYF. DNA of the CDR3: TGTGCCAGCAGCTTATGGTTCCAGGACGGGGGGGAGACCCAGTACTTC.

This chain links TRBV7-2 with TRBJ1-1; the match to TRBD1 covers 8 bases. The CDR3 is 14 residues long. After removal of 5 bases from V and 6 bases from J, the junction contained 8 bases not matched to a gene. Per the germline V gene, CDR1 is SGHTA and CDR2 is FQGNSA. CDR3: CASSRGQVYPEAFF. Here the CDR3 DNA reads TGTGCCAGCAGCAGGGGACAGGTTTACCCTGAAGCTTTCTTT.

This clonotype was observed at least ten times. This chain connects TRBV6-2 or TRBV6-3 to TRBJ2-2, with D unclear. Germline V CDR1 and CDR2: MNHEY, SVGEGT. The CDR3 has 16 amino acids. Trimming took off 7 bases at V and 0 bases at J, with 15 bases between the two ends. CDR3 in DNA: TGTGCCAGCACCCCGGGCGCACACTCGAACACCGGGGAGCTGTTTTTT. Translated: CASTPGAHSNTGELFF.

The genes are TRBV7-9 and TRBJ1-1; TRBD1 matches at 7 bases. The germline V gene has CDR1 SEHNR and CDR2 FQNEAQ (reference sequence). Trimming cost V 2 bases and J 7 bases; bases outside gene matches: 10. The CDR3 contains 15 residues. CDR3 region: CASSLLSGGEGEAFF. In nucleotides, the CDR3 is TGTGCCAGCAGCTTATTGTCAGGGGGGGAAGGTGAAGCTTTCTTT. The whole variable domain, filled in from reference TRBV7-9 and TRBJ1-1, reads DTGVSQNPRHKITKRGQNVTFRCDPISEHNRLYWYRQTLGQGPEFLTYFQNEAQLEKSRLLSDRFSAERPKGSFSTLEIQRTEQGDSAMYLCASSLLSGGEGEAFFGQGTRLTVV.

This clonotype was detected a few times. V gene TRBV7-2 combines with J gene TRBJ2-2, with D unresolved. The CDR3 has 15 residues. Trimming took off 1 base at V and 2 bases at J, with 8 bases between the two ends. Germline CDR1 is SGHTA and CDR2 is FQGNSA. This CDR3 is CASSLGPSNTGELFF. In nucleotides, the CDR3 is TGTGCCAGCAGCTTAGGGCCTTCAAACACCGGGGAGCTGTTTTTT.

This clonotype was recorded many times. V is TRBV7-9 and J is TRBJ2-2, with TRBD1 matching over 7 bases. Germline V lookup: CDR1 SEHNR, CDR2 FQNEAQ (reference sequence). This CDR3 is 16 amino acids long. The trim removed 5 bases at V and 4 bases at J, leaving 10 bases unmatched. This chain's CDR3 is CASSRETGLGTGELFF. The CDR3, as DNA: TGTGCCAGCAGCCGAGAGACAGGGCTAGGCACCGGGGAGCTGTTTTTT.

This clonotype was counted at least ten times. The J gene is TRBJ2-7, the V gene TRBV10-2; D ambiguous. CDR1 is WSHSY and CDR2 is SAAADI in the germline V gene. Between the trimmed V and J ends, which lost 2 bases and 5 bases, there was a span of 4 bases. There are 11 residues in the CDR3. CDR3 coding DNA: TGCGCCAGCAGTGAGCAGGACGAGCAGTACTTC. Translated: CASSEQDEQYF.

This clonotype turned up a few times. The CDR3 DNA reads as TGCGCCAGCAGCCAAGTTCCAGGTATTACGGATACGCAGTATTTT. This translates into CASSQVPGITDTQYF. This chain joins TRBV4-3 and TRBJ2-3; the D is unclear. Germline CDR1 LGHNA, CDR2 YSLEER. V shed 1 base and J shed 6 bases, with 14 bases lying between them. This CDR3 is 15 amino acids long.

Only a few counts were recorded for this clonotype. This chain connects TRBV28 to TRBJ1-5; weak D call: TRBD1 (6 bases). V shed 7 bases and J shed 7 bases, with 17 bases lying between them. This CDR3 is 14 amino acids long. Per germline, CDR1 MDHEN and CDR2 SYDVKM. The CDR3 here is CASTPGGGWQPQHF. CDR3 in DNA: TGTGCCAGCACCCCAGGAGGGGGATGGCAGCCCCAGCATTTT.

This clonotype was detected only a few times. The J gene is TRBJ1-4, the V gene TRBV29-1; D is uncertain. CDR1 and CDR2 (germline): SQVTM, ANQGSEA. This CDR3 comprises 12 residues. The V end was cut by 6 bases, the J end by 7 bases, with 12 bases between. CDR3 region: CSVLRLGEKLFF. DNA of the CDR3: TGCAGCGTCCTCCGGCTTGGTGAAAAACTGTTTTTT.

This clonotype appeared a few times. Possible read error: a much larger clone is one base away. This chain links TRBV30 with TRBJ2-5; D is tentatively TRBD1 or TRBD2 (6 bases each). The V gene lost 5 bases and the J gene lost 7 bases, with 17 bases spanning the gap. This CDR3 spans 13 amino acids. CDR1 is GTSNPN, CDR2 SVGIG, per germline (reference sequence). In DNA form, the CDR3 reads TGTGCCTGGGGAACGGAGGGGGGCCGGACCCAGTACTTC. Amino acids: CAWGTEGGRTQYF.

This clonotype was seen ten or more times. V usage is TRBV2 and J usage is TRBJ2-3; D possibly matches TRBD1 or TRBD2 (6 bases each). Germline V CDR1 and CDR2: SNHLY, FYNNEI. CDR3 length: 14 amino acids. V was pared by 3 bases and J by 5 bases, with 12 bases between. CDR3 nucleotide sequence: TGTGCCAGCAGTGATAGGGGGGAGGAAGATACGCAGTATTTT. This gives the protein CASSDRGEEDTQYF.